This TCR beta chain was sequenced during a study of T cells expressing NK-cell markers (dated by TCRdb to the early 2020s). About the full investigation: In sorted CD3+CD56+NKG2C+, CD3+CD56+NKG2C- and CD3+CD56-NKG2C+ T-cell subsets from about eight donors, TCR beta-chain repertoires were profiled. Libraries were sequenced as 2 x 150 bp reads on Illumina HiSeq 2000/2500, MiSeq or NextSeq. Among the eight sequenced donors, only one was HCMV-seronegative, while the other seven were HCMV-seropositive. The study sequenced eight donors, all healthy volunteers chosen at random: three men and five women. Findings and caveats that apply to the study as a whole: Whether the expanded NKG2C-expressing T cell clones were specific for HCMV antigens was left unclear. For 6 or 7 donors, the dominant CD3+CD56+NKG2C+ clonotypes were among the top 10 CD8+ clonotypes and accounted for about 1.0-7.5% of CD8+ T cells. Those dominant clonotypes were again the most abundant among CD3+CD56-NKG2C+ cells in several donors, at roughly 25-65%.

For CDR1 and CDR2, the germline V gene lists MDHEN and SYDVKM. From the cysteine through the phenylalanine, the CDR3 covers 14 amino acids. DNA is not on record. HCMV serostatus was determined by detecting HCMV-specific IgG in serum with a commercial ELISA kit. Peripheral blood mononuclear cells were isolated from blood by Ficoll density gradient centrifugation. Sequencing relied on an Illumina HiSeq 2000. The TCR beta cDNA libraries were made using 5'RACE template switching, a step that added both a universal primer site and unique molecular identifiers. cDNA synthesis was primed from the TCR beta constant segment, followed by two successive PCR amplification steps. As for the authors' bioinformatics: MIGEC handled demultiplexing of the reads and grouping by UMI, while MiTCR was used to assemble and quantify clonotypes. Only TCR cDNA sequences supported by at least two reads were kept to exclude erroneous sequences. The tcR package was used for downstream repertoire analysis, and clonotypes were matched between fractions using CDR3 nucleotide sequence together with V segment. VDJmatch was used to annotate antigen specificity against VDJdb, with one amino acid substitution allowed in CDR3. TCRdb reprocessed the reads into one record per CDR3 protein sequence, lacking DNA. In this record, the V and J calls reflect TCRdb's handling and not the investigators' own analysis. The sample table records about 380,000 distinct CDR3 sequences. The top ten clones comprise 5.2% of the sample.

As to this clonotype: Its cognate antigen has yet to be identified.

The V gene is TRBV28 and the J gene is TRBJ2-7; without DNA, the TCRdb call of TRBD2 cannot be checked. This TCR came from a man aged 18-69 years in good health. Sequenced sample: blood T cells: a sorted CD56 or NKG2C T cell subset, CD4+ or CD8+ T cells, or bulk PBMC T cells (not recorded which). The encoded CDR3 is CASTRSGVPYEQYF.